Following are 18 T cell receptor beta chains from one sample sequenced in a study of graft-versus-host responses after intestinal transplantation. Assay: immunoSEQ multiplex PCR; the TCRdb copy retains only in-frame clones and omits some. The table records about 90,000 clones, just under 95% of them present only once. Their antigen targets remain unknown. Sequences were derived from unstimulated CD4+ T cells sorted from spleen or lymph node cells, sampled before intestinal transplant. Receptors originate from a human donor who received an intestinal transplant.

This sequence joins TRBV5-1 and TRBJ2-5; the D gene is possibly TRBD1 (6 bases). V was cut by 5 bases and J by 2 bases, with 10 bases left in between. This CDR3 region has 13 residues. CDR1 is SGHRS, CDR2 YFSETQ, per germline. CDR3 nucleotide sequence: TGCGCCAGCAGGCAGGGGTCACAAGAGACCCAGTACTTC. Translated: CASRQGSQETQYF.

The V gene is TRBV2, the J gene TRBJ2-5; D perhaps matches TRBD2 (6 bases). CDR1 and CDR2 (germline): SNHLY, FYNNEI. The CDR3 runs 14 residues. The V end lost 2 bases, the J end lost 2 bases, and 9 bases lay between the germline ends. CDR3 bases: TGTGCCAGCAGTGAAACTAGCCGTCAAGAGACCCAGTACTTC. Its protein product is CASSETSRQETQYF.

This chain uses TRBV6-6 with TRBJ2-5; 11 nucleotides align to TRBD2. The CDR3 runs to 16 residues. The germline V gene encodes CDR1 MNHNY and CDR2 SVGAGI (reference sequence). The ends lost 5 bases at V and 5 bases at J; junction bases unmatched: 10. CDR3 in DNA: TGTGCCAGCAGTCACGGGACTAGCGGAGAGGGGGAGACCCAGTACTTC. Translated: CASSHGTSGEGETQYF.

Worth noting for this clone: An end of the junction does not agree with germline; a read error may underlie this. This chain joins TRBV10-1 and TRBJ1-5; 9 bases map to TRBD1. CDR3 length: 17 amino acids. CDR1 WNHNN and CDR2 SYGVQD come from the germline V gene (reference sequence). The CDR3 spells CARSESGGDRGGQPQHF. CDR3 sequence (DNA): TGCGCCCGCAGTGAGTCGGGGGGAGACAGGGGGGGTCAGCCCCAGCATTTT.

V is TRBV6-5 and J is TRBJ2-3; D is possibly TRBD2 (6 bases). This CDR3 comprises 16 residues. Per germline, CDR1 MNHEY and CDR2 SVGAGI. V gave up 2 bases and J gave up 1 base, with 13 bases separating them. The CDR3 loop reads CASSYLRERGTDTQYF. Here the CDR3 DNA reads TGTGCCAGCAGTTACCTTAGGGAGCGGGGCACAGATACGCAGTATTTT.

This chain links TRBV7-9 with TRBJ2-7; tentative D call: TRBD2 (6 bases). The V end was cut by 5 bases, the J end by 5 bases, with 10 bases between. Per the germline V gene, CDR1 is SEHNR and CDR2 is FQNEAQ (reference sequence). There are 12 residues in the CDR3. The CDR3 here is CASSPRGDEQYF. CDR3 in DNA: TGTGCCAGCAGCCCGCGGGGAGACGAGCAGTACTTC.

The genes are TRBV6-1 and TRBJ1-1, with D tentatively TRBD1 (6 bases). V lost 7 bases to trimming and J lost 2 bases, with 17 bases between them. The CDR3 consists of 15 residues. The germline CDR1 and CDR2 sequences are MNHNS and SASEGT. The CDR3 sequence is CASIPHDRQNTEAFF. Written as DNA, the CDR3 is TGTGCCAGCATTCCCCACGACAGGCAAAACACTGAAGCTTTCTTT.

This clone has just one count. This chain uses TRBV28 with TRBJ2-5; tentatively, D is TRBD1 or TRBD2 (5 bases each). The CDR3 is 13 residues long. Trimming cost V 6 bases and J 0 bases, with 8 bases left between them. Per the germline V gene, CDR1 is MDHEN and CDR2 is SYDVKM. CDR3 DNA sequence: TGTGCCAGCAGGAAGGGACACCAAGAGACCCAGTACTTC. Residues: CASRKGHQETQYF.

CDR3 sequence (DNA): TGTGCCAGCAGGGAGGAATGGAGGAACACTGAAGCTTTCTTT. Protein sequence: CASREEWRNTEAFF. This rearrangement joins TRBV5-4 to TRBJ1-1, with D uncertain. The CDR3 is made up of 14 amino acids. Germline CDR1 and CDR2: SGHNT and YYREEE (reference sequence). Between the trimmed V and J ends, which lost 5 bases and 1 base, there was a span of 12 bases. The full variable domain, in which reference TRBV5-4 and TRBJ1-1 provide the parts outside the CDR3, is ETGVTQSPTHLIKTRGQQVTLRCSSQSGHNTVSWYQQALGQGPQFIFQYYREEENGRGNFPPRFSGLQFPNYSSELNVNALELDDSALYLCASREEWRNTEAFFGQGTRLTVV.

The chain has TRBV2 and TRBJ2-7; the D is unclear. The germline V gene has CDR1 SNHLY and CDR2 FYNNEI. The CDR3 is made up of 10 amino acids. Trimming took 3 bases from V and 5 from J, leaving 2 bases between them. The CDR3 nucleotides are TGTGCCAGCAGTGAGAACGAGCAGTACTTC. Translation gives CASSENEQYF.

Note on this clone: Other DNA sequences in the sample encode the same CDR3. The chain has TRBV19 and TRBJ2-7, with D perhaps TRBD2 (5 bases). Trimming left V 5 bases short and J 5 bases short, with 13 bases between. The germline V gene has CDR1 LNHDA and CDR2 SQIVND (reference sequence). The CDR3 is made up of 13 amino acids. CDR3 protein: CASSRTSIHEQYF. CDR3 nucleotide sequence: TGTGCCAGTAGTCGCACTAGTATCCACGAGCAGTACTTC.

The rearrangement joins TRBV6-1 to TRBJ2-1, with D maybe TRBD1 (5 bases). CDR1 MNHNS and CDR2 SASEGT come from the germline V gene. V lost 9 bases and J lost 0, with 12 bases in between. CDR3 length equals 14 residues. CDR3 DNA: TGTGCCAGGACAGACACCCGCTCCTACAATGAGCAGTTCTTC. Amino acid sequence: CARTDTRSYNEQFF.

The chain uses TRBV27 and TRBJ2-7; D uncertain. The CDR3 runs 11 residues. Trimming stripped 5 bases from V and 5 bases from J, with 7 bases between. Germline V lookup: CDR1 MNHEY, CDR2 SMNVEV (reference sequence). In nucleotides, the CDR3 is TGTGCCAGCAGTCCGTATGACGAGCAGTACTTC. Its translation is CASSPYDEQYF.

This chain connects TRBV4-2 to TRBJ2-7, with D perhaps matching TRBD2 (5 bases). Germline CDR1 reads LGHNA; CDR2 reads YNFKEQ. V was trimmed by 0 bases and J by 4 bases, leaving 13 bases between them. The CDR3 has 15 amino acids. The CDR3 DNA reads as TGTGCCAGCAGCCAAGAATTAGGACTCCTATACGAGCAGTACTTC. The encoded protein is CASSQELGLLYEQYF.

This clone was seen a few times. The chain combines TRBV7-8 with TRBJ2-3; either TRBD1 or TRBD2 may supply D (5 bases each). V lost 5 bases and J 1 base, leaving 19 bases between the germline ends. CDR1 is SGHVS and CDR2 is FQNEAQ in the germline V gene. This CDR3 has 17 residues. The CDR3 DNA follows: TGTGCCAGCAGCCCACTAGGGGACCCCGAGGGCACAGATACGCAGTATTTT. Protein sequence: CASSPLGDPEGTDTQYF.

The chain employs TRBV6-5 and TRBJ1-5; D might be TRBD1 (6 bases). Looked up from germline, CDR1 is MNHEY and CDR2 is SVGAGI. The CDR3 length is 15 residues. With 5 bases removed from V and 2 bases from J, the gap between germline ends came to 13 bases. The CDR3 is CASSTFRQGNQPQHF. In DNA form, the CDR3 reads TGTGCCAGCAGTACTTTCCGACAGGGCAATCAGCCCCAGCATTTT.

The V call is TRBV27, the J call TRBJ2-3, with TRBD1 identical over 8 bases. Trimming cost V 8 bases and J 2 bases; bases outside gene matches: 12. The CDR3 runs to 16 residues. In germline, CDR1 is MNHEY, CDR2 SMNVEV (reference sequence). This CDR3 is CASRVPGQAYTDTQYF. CDR3 coding DNA: TGTGCCAGCCGTGTCCCGGGACAGGCTTACACAGATACGCAGTATTTT.

This chain links TRBV5-1 with TRBJ1-6, with D hard to call. Deletions cut 0 bases from V and 13 bases from J, with 11 bases between. This CDR3 region has 13 residues. CDR1 and CDR2 from the germline V gene are SGHRS and YFSETQ. DNA of the CDR3: TGCGCCAGCAGCTTGGTAGTGGAGGCCCCCCTCCACTTT. It translates to CASSLVVEAPLHF.